This T cell receptor (beta chain) derives from a study of blood T cell repertoires in COVID-19. The CDR3 runs to 18 residues. Trimming removed 3 bases at V and 6 bases at J, with 25 bases between. Germline values: CDR1 SGHDT, CDR2 YYEEEE. Clones were read by immunoSEQ multiplex PCR, and TCRdb kept only the in-frame ones, dropping some. In the table there are about 31,000 clones, 88% of which are singletons. The sequence came from a man aged 60 to 69 with COVID-19, enrolled during active disease. The source material was peripheral blood. The chain recombines TRBV5-6 with TRBJ2-1; maybe TRBD2 (7 bases). In nucleotides, the CDR3 is TGTGCCAGCAGCTCATCATTAAGAGGGGGAGGGCTCTCCAATGAGCAGTTCTTC. It is translated as CASSSSLRGGGLSNEQFF.